The rows below give T cell receptor beta chains drawn from one sample of a study of CD8 T cells in Susac syndrome. One entry per CDR3 protein results from TCRdb running MiXCR on the immunoSEQ multiplex PCR reads. The sample lists about 240,000 distinct CDR3 sequences; almost 97% were seen once. Sequenced material: CD4+ T cells from PBMCs. All receptors derive from a human donor with Susac syndrome. Each CDR3 is given with its conserved first and last residue.

TRBV4-1 CASSQQSGSGSSTDTQYF
TRBV4-1 CASSFTWETEAFF
TRBV24-1 CATSEDYEQFF
TRBV20-1 CSARGRVQPQHF
TRBV6-1 CASTRPGLRGSGANVLTF
TRBV30 CAYHQGGGNEQFF
TRBV14 CASSQGSRGLPTYEQYF
TRBV28 CASSQTGEQNAYEQYF
TRBV29-1 CSVAGDRGYQETQYF
TRBV5-1 CASSLAGLAGVGRVGTDTQYF
TRBV5-6 CASSGWNTEAFF
TRBV29-1 CSVGRDNAYEQYF
TRBV10-3 CAISEDSVETQYF
TRBV28 CASTPGQAGEQYF
TRBV20-1 CSASRGQGEQYF
TRBV5-4 CASSSGGGSNYGYTF
TRBV7-9 CATGLGGSNTGELFF